What follows are 7 T cell receptor beta chains derived from one specimen sequenced in a study of identical twins' blood T cells. MiXCR was run by TCRdb on the 5' RACE reads, yielding one entry per CDR3 protein. The table shows 300,000 to 400,000 distinct CDR3 sequences, with 28% occurring only once. Sequenced: PBMCs. Receptor source: a woman aged 18 to 55 in good health.

There are a few counts of this clonotype. The chain couples TRBV21-1 to TRBJ1-2; no DNA check was done on the table's D call, TRBD1. TRBV21-1 is a pseudogene. This CDR3 contains 15 residues. This CDR3 reads CASSARLKGNYGYTF. The CDR3, as DNA: TGTGCCAGCAGCGCACGTTTAAAGGGGAACTATGGCTACACCTTC.

This clonotype was seen many times. The rearrangement links TRBV7-9 to TRBJ2-3; TRBD2 agrees at 7 bases. Losses at the gene ends were 5 bases for V and 1 base for J; bases not matched to a gene: 6. CDR3 size: 15 residues. Per the germline V gene, CDR1 is SEHNR and CDR2 is FQNEAQ (reference sequence). The CDR3 DNA reads as TGTGCCAGCAGCAGGGATACTAGCGGCACAGATACGCAGTATTTT. Its protein product is CASSRDTSGTDTQYF.

This clonotype appeared a few times. This chain uses TRBV20-1 with TRBJ1-6, with TRBD1 identical over 7 bases. The V segment lost 3 bases and the J segment 0 bases; nucleotides outside the gene matches: 8. CDR1 is DFQATT, CDR2 SNEGSKA, per germline (reference sequence). There are 17 residues in the CDR3. This CDR3 is CSASYRGPSSYNSPLHF. CDR3 DNA sequence: TGCAGTGCTAGTTACAGGGGACCCAGCTCCTATAATTCACCCCTCCACTTT.

This clonotype appeared many times. The rearrangement links TRBV20-1 to TRBJ2-2; no clear D. Germline assignment: CDR1 DFQATT and CDR2 SNEGSKA (reference sequence). The CDR3 is 13 amino acids. V lost 2 bases to trimming and J lost 0 bases, with 4 bases between them. CDR3 residues: CSARQANTGELFF. As DNA, the CDR3 is TGCAGTGCTAGACAGGCGAACACCGGGGAGCTGTTTTTT.

This rearrangement joins TRBV10-3 to TRBJ2-2; the D is unclear. Trimming pared 3 bases from V and 3 bases from J, leaving 11 bases between. Germline V gene data show CDR1 as ENHRY and CDR2 as SYGVKD. This CDR3 region has 15 residues. CDR3 loop: CAISEIRVDTGELFF. The CDR3 nucleotides read TGTGCCATCAGTGAAATTCGGGTGGACACCGGGGAGCTGTTTTTT.

This clonotype was seen more than once but under ten times. One end of the junction is discordant with germline, which a read error may explain. CDR3 loop: CASSLGRGELFF. In nucleotides, the CDR3 is TGTGCCAGCAGCTTGGGTCGGGGGGAGCTGTTCTTT. The rearrangement joins TRBV13 to TRBJ2-2; 7 bases map to TRBD2. Germline assignment: CDR1 PRHDT and CDR2 FYEKMQ (reference sequence). The CDR3 is 12 residues long.

In the case of this clonotype: One junction end disagrees with the germline gene, perhaps due to a read error. The chain employs TRBV6-6 and TRBJ1-3; possible D gene TRBD1, 5 bases. The CDR3 sequence is 15 residues long. CDR1 MNHNY and CDR2 SVGAGI come from the germline V gene (reference sequence). CDR3 sequence reads: CASSYANAGGNAIYF. The CDR3 DNA sequence: TGTGCCAGCAGTTACGCTAACGCGGGGGGAAACGCCATATATTTT.